The sequence of this T cell receptor (beta chain) was determined in a study of blood T cell repertoires in COVID-19. Study overall: Collection of acute and convalescent COVID-19 samples took place in the United States, Italy and Spain. From T cells, B-cell-depleted T cells, or PBMCs came the material, which was cDNA or gDNA.

Methods used by the authors: By means of reference gene primer amplification, nucleated cell counts were estimated. Sequenced by immunoSEQ multiplex PCR; TCRdb stores in-frame clones only, minus some. The V and J calls and clone size were taken over from that table, and D and trimming were inferred from the DNA. This sample has roughly 65,000 clones; around nine tenths occur once, and the top ten carry 1.3%. Trimming took off 1 base at V and 6 bases at J, with 12 bases between the two ends. The length of the CDR3 is 14 residues. The germline V gene has CDR1 MNHEY and CDR2 SMNVEV (reference sequence).

Source material: peripheral blood. The source of this sequence is a man in his sixties with acute or convalescent COVID-19. This chain links TRBV27 with TRBJ1-2, with a weak D call TRBD1 (6 bases). CDR3 sequence: CASSLLGGADGYTF. CDR3 nucleotide sequence: TGTGCCAGCAGTTTATTAGGGGGGGCTGATGGCTACACCTTC.